The 29 T cell receptor beta chains given below trace back to one sample, sequenced in a study of blood T cell repertoires in COVID-19. Clones were read by immunoSEQ multiplex PCR, and TCRdb kept only the in-frame ones, dropping some. The sample shows a few hundred thousand clones, just under 90% of them seen only once. Material for sequencing was PBMCs or T cells enriched from blood (not recorded which). The receptors come from a man aged 25-45 years who had recovered from COVID-19.

The chain recombines TRBV19 with TRBJ1-4; 10 bases fit TRBD1. Looked up from germline, CDR1 is LNHDA and CDR2 is SQIVND (reference sequence). The CDR3 totals 16 residues. With 3 bases clipped from V and 7 bases from J, the junction kept 8 bases outside the gene matches. The CDR3 nucleotides are TGTGCCAGTAGTATGCCCCCGGGACAGGGGACTGAAAAACTGTTTTTT. Protein sequence: CASSMPPGQGTEKLFF.

The chain couples TRBV19 to TRBJ1-5; D is unclear. The V end lost 5 bases, the J end lost 4 bases, and 15 bases lay between the germline ends. In germline, CDR1 is LNHDA, CDR2 SQIVND (reference sequence). The CDR3 has 15 residues. CDR3: CASSASGRGNQPQHF. DNA for the CDR3: TGTGCCAGTAGTGCCTCCGGGAGAGGAAATCAGCCCCAGCATTTT.

This clone was seen more than once but under ten times. The chain links TRBV14 to TRBJ1-1; 7 bases match TRBD1. CDR1 SGHDN and CDR2 FVKESK come from the germline V gene. This CDR3 contains 13 residues. The J segment lost 5 bases and the V segment lost 4 bases, leaving 4 bases of the junction unmatched. The DNA for the CDR3 is TGTGCCAGCAGCCCGTACAGGGGAACTGAAGCTTTCTTT. Residues: CASSPYRGTEAFF.

The gene calls are TRBV27 and TRBJ2-1, with D possibly being TRBD2 (7 bases). This CDR3 is 15 amino acids long. V was clipped by 4 bases and J by 2 bases, with 12 bases between them. Per germline, CDR1 MNHEY and CDR2 SMNVEV (reference sequence). The CDR3 DNA follows: TGTGCCAGCAGTTCCGCGGGGGCCACCTACAATGAGCAGTTCTTC. Residues: CASSSAGATYNEQFF.

The genes are TRBV12-3 or TRBV12-4 and TRBJ1-2; D is perhaps TRBD1 (5 bases). V was cut by 6 bases and J by 3 bases, with 11 bases left in between. The CDR3 sequence is 13 residues long. The CDR3 sequence: CASRVTGDYGYTF. The CDR3, as DNA: TGTGCCAGCAGGGTCACGGGGGACTATGGCTACACCTTC.

The V gene is TRBV6-1, the J gene TRBJ1-2, with D maybe TRBD1 (5 bases). V was pared by 2 bases and J by 0 bases, with 10 bases between. The CDR3 runs to 15 residues. CDR1 is MNHNS, CDR2 SASEGT, per germline. The CDR3 reads CASSETPTANYGYTF. In nucleotides, the CDR3 is TGTGCCAGCAGTGAAACCCCGACAGCTAACTATGGCTACACCTTC.

This clone was detected only once. The chain is built from TRBV6-1 and TRBJ2-7; a weak D match, TRBD2 (5 bases). V lost 2 bases and J lost 0, with 11 bases in between. The CDR3 runs 15 residues. CDR1 is MNHNS, CDR2 SASEGT, per germline. The CDR3 reads CASSESGEGSYEQYF. The CDR3 region has the DNA TGTGCCAGCAGTGAATCCGGGGAAGGCTCCTACGAGCAGTACTTC.

The chain combines TRBV3-1 (or the pseudogene TRBV3-2) with TRBJ2-3, with 7 bases identical to TRBD1. The CDR3 is 13 residues long. J gave up 7 bases and V 4 bases, and 5 bases lay outside the gene matches. Per the germline V gene, CDR1 is LGHDT and CDR2 is YNNKEL (reference sequence). For the CDR3, the DNA is TGTGCCAGCAGCCCCCCCAGGGGGAATACGCAGTATTTT. Encoded protein: CASSPPRGNTQYF.

The chain links TRBV4-3 to TRBJ1-6; D is ambiguous. Germline V gives CDR1 LGHNA, CDR2 YSLEER. The V gene lost 3 bases and the J gene lost 0 bases, with 9 bases spanning the gap. The CDR3 consists of 16 residues. The CDR3: CASSHKQSSYNSPLHF. CDR3 DNA sequence: TGCGCCAGCAGCCACAAACAGAGCTCCTATAATTCACCCCTCCACTTT.

Only one count was recorded for this clone. V is TRBV6-1 and J is TRBJ2-3; 7 bases align to TRBD2. Germline CDR1 MNHNS, CDR2 SASEGT. The CDR3 contains 19 residues. V trimming: 4 bases; J trimming: 0 bases; junction bases outside the gene matches: 16. This CDR3 is CASSGLADTPLLSTDTQYF. The CDR3 nucleotides read TGTGCCAGCAGTGGACTAGCAGATACGCCACTACTAAGCACAGATACGCAGTATTTT.

V usage is TRBV18 and J usage is TRBJ1-5, with D unclear. This CDR3 contains 14 residues. Deletions cut 2 bases from V and 4 bases from J, with 9 bases between. CDR1 KGHSH and CDR2 LQKENI come from the germline V gene. The CDR3 region has the DNA TGTGCCAGCTCACCAAGTGGGAGAAATCAGCCCCAGCATTTT. Its translation: CASSPSGRNQPQHF.

The V gene is TRBV11-2, the J gene TRBJ2-5, with D perhaps matching TRBD2 (5 bases). CDR1 SGHAT and CDR2 FQNNGV come from the germline V gene. The V gene lost 1 base and the J gene lost 1 base, with 7 bases spanning the gap. CDR3 length equals 14 residues. The CDR3 DNA follows: TGTGCCAGCAGCTTAGGACGGGGCCAAGAGACCCAGTACTTC. Its translation: CASSLGRGQETQYF.

The CDR3 DNA sequence: TGCGCCAGCAGCTTCCGACAGGGCCCCTCTGGAAACACCATATATTTT. Translated, it gives CASSFRQGPSGNTIYF. V and J are TRBV5-1 and TRBJ1-3; 7 positions match TRBD1. The CDR3 runs to 16 residues. With 2 bases clipped from V and 0 bases from J, the junction kept 5 bases outside the gene matches. Germline V gives CDR1 SGHRS, CDR2 YFSETQ.

V and J are TRBV3-1 (or the pseudogene TRBV3-2) and TRBJ2-3; 7 bases are a match to TRBD2. Germline V CDR1 and CDR2: LGHDT, YNNKEL (reference sequence). This CDR3 has 16 residues. J gave up 0 bases and V 0 bases, and 3 bases lay outside the gene matches. CDR3 bases: TGTGCCAGCAGCCAAGATGGCGGGAGCAGCACAGATACGCAGTATTTT. This sequence encodes CASSQDGGSSTDTQYF.

This clone was observed a few times. This chain uses TRBV10-3 with TRBJ1-2; possibly TRBD1 for D (5 bases). V was cut by 9 bases and J by 3 bases, with 11 bases left in between. Looked up from germline, CDR1 is ENHRY and CDR2 is SYGVKD. This CDR3 spans 12 amino acids. CDR3 region: CAMGGVDYGYTF. The DNA of the CDR3 is TGTGCCATGGGGGGGGTGGACTATGGCTACACCTTC.

The chain recombines TRBV30 with TRBJ1-1; perhaps TRBD1 as D (6 bases). V lost 0 bases to trimming and J lost 3 bases, with 8 bases between them. The CDR3 totals 13 residues. Germline CDR1 and CDR2: GTSNPN and SVGIG (reference sequence). CDR3 region: CAWSVRTDTEAFF. DNA of the CDR3: TGTGCCTGGAGTGTACGGACAGACACTGAAGCTTTCTTT.

V gene TRBV9 combines with J gene TRBJ1-6; perhaps TRBD1 as D (5 bases). Trimming left V 1 base short and J 2 bases short, with 7 bases between. The CDR3 is 15 residues long. CDR1 is SGDLS, CDR2 YYNGEE, per germline. Written as DNA, the CDR3 is TGTGCCAGCAGCGTACAGGGTACCTATAATTCACCCCTCCACTTT. As protein: CASSVQGTYNSPLHF.

CDR3 in amino acids: CASSTTGSEQYF. For the CDR3, the DNA is TGTGCCAGCAGTACAACAGGGTCCGAGCAGTACTTC. The V gene is TRBV12-3 or TRBV12-4, the J gene TRBJ2-7; D is perhaps TRBD1 (6 bases). There are 12 residues in the CDR3. The germline V and J ends were trimmed by 5 bases and 6 bases, with 11 bases remaining between them.

This chain joins TRBV5-1 and TRBJ2-3; D remains ambiguous. Germline CDR1 SGHRS, CDR2 YFSETQ. Trimming took 0 bases from V and 6 from J, leaving 5 bases between them. The CDR3 loop spans 12 amino acids. The chain's CDR3 is CASSLVSDTQYF. CDR3 nucleotide sequence: TGCGCCAGCAGCTTGGTGTCGGATACGCAGTATTTT.

The table lists this clone with a count of one. The chain uses TRBV25-1 and TRBJ1-1; 7 nucleotides agree with TRBD1. Per the germline V gene, CDR1 is MGHDK and CDR2 is SYGVNS. The CDR3 totals 14 residues. V lost 4 bases, J lost 1 base, and 3 bases stayed unmatched. As DNA, the CDR3 is TGTGCCAGCAGTGGACAGGGTGGGAACACTGAAGCTTTCTTT. This translates into CASSGQGGNTEAFF.

V is TRBV6-5 and J is TRBJ2-7; TRBD1 agrees at 8 bases. J was trimmed by 7 bases and V by 7 bases; bases with no gene match: 3. Germline lookup yields CDR1 MNHEY and CDR2 SVGAGI. CDR3 size: 11 residues. The DNA of the CDR3 is TGTGCCAGCAAAACAGGGGGGGAGCAGTACTTC. Translation gives CASKTGGEQYF.

For this clone: The junction departs from the called germline gene at one end, perhaps through a read error. The genes are TRBV5-6 and TRBJ2-7, with D hard to call. The length of the CDR3 is 12 residues. CDR1 is SGHDT, CDR2 YYEEEE, per germline. The DNA for the CDR3 is TGTGCCAGCAGCTTGGTCTCCCACGAGCAGTACTTC. It translates to CASSLVSHEQYF.

The genes are TRBV5-1 and TRBJ1-5; weak D call: TRBD1 (6 bases). The CDR3 runs 16 residues. CDR1 is SGHRS and CDR2 is YFSETQ in the germline V gene. With 0 bases removed from V and 2 bases from J, the gap between germline ends came to 12 bases. CDR3 sequence reads: CASSLGAGVGNQPQHF. In DNA, the CDR3 is TGCGCCAGCAGCTTGGGGGCAGGGGTCGGCAATCAGCCCCAGCATTTT.

This chain links TRBV11-2 with TRBJ2-3, with TRBD2 matching 7 bases. The J segment lost 3 bases and the V segment lost 5 bases, leaving 11 bases of the junction unmatched. The CDR3 consists of 16 residues. Germline V gene sequence: CDR1 SGHAT, CDR2 FQNNGV. The CDR3 sequence: CASSPGRTRMTDTQYF. DNA of the CDR3: TGTGCCAGCAGCCCAGGCCGGACTAGAATGACAGATACGCAGTATTTT.

The V and J genes are TRBV30 and TRBJ2-2; maybe TRBD2 (6 bases). The germline CDR1 and CDR2 sequences are GTSNPN and SVGIG (reference sequence). This CDR3 has 15 amino acids. V lost 4 bases and J 2 bases, leaving 14 bases between the germline ends. The CDR3 loop reads CAWKAEAGNTGELFF. CDR3 nucleotide sequence: TGTGCCTGGAAGGCAGAGGCGGGAAACACCGGGGAGCTGTTTTTT.

The J gene is TRBJ2-7, the V gene TRBV7-2; D gene ambiguous. The V end was cut by 5 bases, the J end by 0 bases, with 8 bases between. This CDR3 spans 13 amino acids. Germline CDR1 and CDR2: SGHTA and FQGNSA. CDR3 sequence reads: CASSLTPSYEQYF. The CDR3 DNA is TGTGCCAGCAGCCTAACCCCCTCCTACGAGCAGTACTTC.

The rearrangement links TRBV7-8 to TRBJ2-1; 7 bases match TRBD2. The CDR3 runs to 16 residues. Germline V CDR1 and CDR2: SGHVS, FQNEAQ. The J segment lost 7 bases and the V segment lost 1 base, leaving 10 bases of the junction unmatched. CDR3: CASSLERGGGGNEQFF. The CDR3 bases are TGTGCCAGCAGCTTAGAGCGCGGCGGGGGTGGAAATGAGCAGTTCTTC.

The chain combines TRBV28 with TRBJ1-4, with D unresolved. V lost 2 bases, J lost 0 bases, and 7 bases lay in between. From germline, CDR1 is MDHEN and CDR2 SYDVKM. The CDR3 totals 15 residues. The DNA for the CDR3 is TGTGCCAGCAGTTTAACGACTGCAACTAATGAAAAACTGTTTTTT. Encoded protein: CASSLTTATNEKLFF.

The V gene is TRBV19, the J gene TRBJ1-1; possible D gene TRBD1, 5 bases. CDR3 length: 15 residues. V was clipped by 5 bases and J by 6 bases, with 19 bases between them. From germline, CDR1 is LNHDA and CDR2 SQIVND (reference sequence). CDR3 bases: TGTGCCAGTAGTCCTGTCGACCAGGGTTGGTCTGAAGCTTTCTTT. Amino acids: CASSPVDQGWSEAFF.